This T cell receptor beta chain is from a study of PD-1 blockade in mismatch repair-deficient tumors. Study summary: Enrolled about 2012-2016, patients had progressing, pretreated mismatch repair-deficient cancers of about a dozen types.

Study-level points and caveats: Tumor-resident clones, often absent from pretreatment blood, expanded after pembrolizumab and then contracted.

The CDR3 is made up of 14 amino acids. CDR1 SGHAT and CDR2 FQDESV come from the germline V gene (reference sequence). V was trimmed by 4 bases and J by 1 base, leaving 10 bases between them. This clone was picked up a small number of times. Its antigen is not known. The assay was immunoSEQ multiplex PCR, and TCRdb's table has in-frame clones only and misses some. The sample gives around 40,000 clones, roughly 83% of which show up once; 22% is in the top ten. All patients were mismatch repair deficient, assessed by either PCR or immunohistochemistry. Three pembrolizumab responders had their TCRs sequenced.

This receptor was obtained from an adult with mismatch repair-deficient cancer. J is TRBJ1-1 and V is TRBV11-1; D might be TRBD1 (5 bases). The specimen was peripheral blood, collected 4 weeks after starting pembrolizumab. The CDR3 DNA reads TGTGCCAGCAGCTCCGACAGACCGAACACTGAAGCTTTCTTT. Protein product: CASSSDRPNTEAFF.